The T cell receptor (beta chain) described here comes from a study of control samples from healthy donors and cancer patients. In this sample, this clone turned up once. The CDR3 has 15 amino acids. Germline CDR1 and CDR2: MNHEY and SVGAGI. The V segment lost 6 bases and the J segment 5 bases; nucleotides outside the gene matches: 9. TCRdb's table, derived via immunoSEQ multiplex PCR, lists solely in-frame clones and lacks some. The table shows tens of thousands of clones, with approximately 93% occurring only once. This chain uses TRBV6-5 with TRBJ1-4; 7 bases are a match to TRBD1. The material sequenced was blood. This receptor was taken from a woman younger than 45 in good health. CDR3 coding DNA: TGTGCCAGCAGACCAGGGGGTACCGGAAATGAAAAACTGTTTTTT. The encoded protein is CASRPGGTGNEKLFF.